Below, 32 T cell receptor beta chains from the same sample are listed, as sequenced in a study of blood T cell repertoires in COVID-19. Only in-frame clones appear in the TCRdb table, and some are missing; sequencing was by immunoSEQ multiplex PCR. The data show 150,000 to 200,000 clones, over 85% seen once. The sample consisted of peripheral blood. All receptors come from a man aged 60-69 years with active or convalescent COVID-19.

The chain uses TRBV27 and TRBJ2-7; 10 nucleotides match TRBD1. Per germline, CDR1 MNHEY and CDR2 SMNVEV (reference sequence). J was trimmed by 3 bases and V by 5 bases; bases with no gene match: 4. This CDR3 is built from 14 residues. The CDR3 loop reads CASSPRTGGYEQYF. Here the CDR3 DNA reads TGTGCCAGCAGTCCCCGGACAGGGGGCTACGAGCAGTACTTC.

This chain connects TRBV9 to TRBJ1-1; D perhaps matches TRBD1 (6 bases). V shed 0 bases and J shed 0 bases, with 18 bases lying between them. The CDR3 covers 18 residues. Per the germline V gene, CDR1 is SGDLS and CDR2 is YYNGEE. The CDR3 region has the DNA TGTGCCAGCAGCGTAGGGGAGACAGGCCCAGTAATGAACACTGAAGCTTTCTTT. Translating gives CASSVGETGPVMNTEAFF.

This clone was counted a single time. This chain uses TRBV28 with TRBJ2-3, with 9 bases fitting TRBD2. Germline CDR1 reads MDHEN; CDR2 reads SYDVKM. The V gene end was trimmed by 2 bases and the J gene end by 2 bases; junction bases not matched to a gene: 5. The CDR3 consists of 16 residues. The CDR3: CASSLTASGDTDTQYF. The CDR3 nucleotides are TGTGCCAGCAGTTTAACAGCTAGCGGGGACACAGATACGCAGTATTTT.

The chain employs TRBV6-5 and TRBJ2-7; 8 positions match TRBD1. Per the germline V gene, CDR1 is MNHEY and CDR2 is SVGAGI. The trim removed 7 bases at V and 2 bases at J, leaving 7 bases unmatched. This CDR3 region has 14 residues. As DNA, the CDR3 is TGTGCCAGCACCCGGGACAGGTCCACCTACGAGCAGTACTTC. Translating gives CASTRDRSTYEQYF.

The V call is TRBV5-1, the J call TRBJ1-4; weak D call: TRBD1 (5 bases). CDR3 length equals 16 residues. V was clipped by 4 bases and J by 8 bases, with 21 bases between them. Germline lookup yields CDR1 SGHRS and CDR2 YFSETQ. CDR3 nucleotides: TGCGCCAGCAGCAAGGCCGACCGCCAGGGTAAAGAAAAACTGTTTTTT. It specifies CASSKADRQGKEKLFF. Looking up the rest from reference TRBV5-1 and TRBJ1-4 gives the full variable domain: KAGVTQTPRYLIKTRGQQVTLSCSPISGHRSVSWYQQTPGQGLQFLFEYFSETQRNKGNFPGRFSGRQFSNSRSEMNVSTLELGDSALYLCASSKADRQGKEKLFFGSGTQLSVL.

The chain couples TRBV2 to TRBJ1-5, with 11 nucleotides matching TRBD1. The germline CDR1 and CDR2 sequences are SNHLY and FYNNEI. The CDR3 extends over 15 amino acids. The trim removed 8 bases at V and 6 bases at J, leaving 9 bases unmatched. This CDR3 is CASLRGQGESQPQHF. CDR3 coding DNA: TGTGCCAGCCTTCGGGGACAGGGGGAATCTCAGCCCCAGCATTTT.

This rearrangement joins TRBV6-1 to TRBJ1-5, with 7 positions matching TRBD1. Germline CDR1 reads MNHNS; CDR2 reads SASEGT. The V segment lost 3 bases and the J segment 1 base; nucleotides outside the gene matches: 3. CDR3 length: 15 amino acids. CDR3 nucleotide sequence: TGTGCCAGCAGTGATCAGGGGGTCAGCAATCAGCCCCAGCATTTT. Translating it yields CASSDQGVSNQPQHF.

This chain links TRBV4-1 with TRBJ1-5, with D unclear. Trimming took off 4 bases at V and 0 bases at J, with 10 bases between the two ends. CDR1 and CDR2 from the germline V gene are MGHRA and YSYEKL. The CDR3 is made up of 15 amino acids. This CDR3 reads CASSPPGYSNQPQHF. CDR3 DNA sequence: TGCGCCAGCAGCCCCCCAGGATATAGCAATCAGCCCCAGCATTTT.

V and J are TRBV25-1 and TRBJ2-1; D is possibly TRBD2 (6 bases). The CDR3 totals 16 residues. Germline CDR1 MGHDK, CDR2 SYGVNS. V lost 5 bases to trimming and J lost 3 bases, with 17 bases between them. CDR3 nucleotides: TGTGCCAGCAGTCAGGACGGGAGAGCCCTCTACAATGAGCAGTTCTTC. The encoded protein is CASSQDGRALYNEQFF.

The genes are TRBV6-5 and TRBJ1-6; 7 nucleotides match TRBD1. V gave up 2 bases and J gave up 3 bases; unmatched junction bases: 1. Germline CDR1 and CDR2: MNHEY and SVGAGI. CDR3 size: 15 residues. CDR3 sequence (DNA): TGTGCCAGCAGTTACAGACAGGGCTATAATTCACCCCTCCACTTT. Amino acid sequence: CASSYRQGYNSPLHF.

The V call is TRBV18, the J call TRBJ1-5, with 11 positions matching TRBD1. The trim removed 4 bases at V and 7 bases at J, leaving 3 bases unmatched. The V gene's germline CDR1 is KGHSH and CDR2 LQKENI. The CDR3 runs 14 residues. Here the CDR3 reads CASSQGQGVQPQHF. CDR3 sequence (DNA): TGTGCCAGCTCACAGGGACAGGGGGTGCAGCCCCAGCATTTT.

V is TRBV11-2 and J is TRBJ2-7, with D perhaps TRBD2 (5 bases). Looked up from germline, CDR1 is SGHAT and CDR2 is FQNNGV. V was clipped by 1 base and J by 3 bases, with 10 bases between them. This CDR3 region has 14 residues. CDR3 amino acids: CASSLVAGGYEQYF. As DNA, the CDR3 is TGTGCCAGCAGCTTAGTGGCTGGAGGCTACGAGCAGTACTTC.

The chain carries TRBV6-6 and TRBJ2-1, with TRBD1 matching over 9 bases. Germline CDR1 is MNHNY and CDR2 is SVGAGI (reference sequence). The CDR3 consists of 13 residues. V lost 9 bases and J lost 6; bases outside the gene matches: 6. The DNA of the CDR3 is TGTGCCAGGCCCGGGACAGGGTGCAATGAGCAGTTCTTC. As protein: CARPGTGCNEQFF.

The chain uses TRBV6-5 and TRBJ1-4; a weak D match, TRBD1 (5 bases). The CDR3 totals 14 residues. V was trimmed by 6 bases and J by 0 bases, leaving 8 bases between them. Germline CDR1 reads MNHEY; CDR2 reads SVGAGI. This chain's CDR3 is CASRQGATNEKLFF. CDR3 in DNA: TGTGCCAGCAGGCAGGGTGCAACTAATGAAAAACTGTTTTTT.

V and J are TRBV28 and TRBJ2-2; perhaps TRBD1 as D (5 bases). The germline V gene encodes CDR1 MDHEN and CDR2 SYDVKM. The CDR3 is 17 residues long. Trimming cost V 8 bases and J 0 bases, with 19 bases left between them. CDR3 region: CASGYRSLTANTGELFF. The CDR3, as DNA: TGTGCCAGCGGATACAGGAGTTTAACCGCGAACACCGGGGAGCTGTTTTTT. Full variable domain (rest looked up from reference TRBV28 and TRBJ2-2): DVKVTQSSRYLVKRTGEKVFLECVQDMDHENMFWYRQDPGLGLRLIYFSYDVKMKEKGDIPEGYSVSREKKERFSLILESASTNQTSMYLCASGYRSLTANTGELFFGEGSRLTVL.

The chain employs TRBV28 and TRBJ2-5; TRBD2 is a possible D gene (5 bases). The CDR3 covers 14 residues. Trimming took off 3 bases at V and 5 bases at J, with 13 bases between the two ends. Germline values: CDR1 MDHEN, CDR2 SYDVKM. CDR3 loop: CASSFDGSDETQYF. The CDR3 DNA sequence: TGTGCCAGCAGTTTCGATGGTAGCGACGAGACCCAGTACTTC.

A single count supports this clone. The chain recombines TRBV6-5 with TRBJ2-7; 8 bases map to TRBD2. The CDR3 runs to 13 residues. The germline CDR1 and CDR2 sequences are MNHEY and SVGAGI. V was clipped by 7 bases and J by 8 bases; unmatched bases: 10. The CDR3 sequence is CASTTGVSGKQYF. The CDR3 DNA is TGTGCCAGCACCACCGGGGTTAGCGGGAAGCAGTACTTC.

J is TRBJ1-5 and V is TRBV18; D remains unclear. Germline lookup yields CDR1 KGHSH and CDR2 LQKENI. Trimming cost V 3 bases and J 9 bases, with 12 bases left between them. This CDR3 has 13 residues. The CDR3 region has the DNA TGTGCCAGCTCACCGGGCCACAGTGCGCCCCAGCATTTT. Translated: CASSPGHSAPQHF.

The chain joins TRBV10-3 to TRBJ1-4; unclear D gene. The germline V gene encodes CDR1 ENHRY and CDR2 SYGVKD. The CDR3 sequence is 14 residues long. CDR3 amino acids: CAIAAGFANEKLFF. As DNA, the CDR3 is TGTGCGATCGCGGCGGGGTTCGCTAATGAAAAACTGTTTTTT.

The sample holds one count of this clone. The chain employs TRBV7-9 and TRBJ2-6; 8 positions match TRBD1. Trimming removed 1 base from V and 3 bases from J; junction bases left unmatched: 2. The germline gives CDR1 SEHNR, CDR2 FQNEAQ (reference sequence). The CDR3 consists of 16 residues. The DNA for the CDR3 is TGTGCCAGCAGCTTAGTCAGGGGGCGTGGGGCCAACGTCCTGACTTTC. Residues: CASSLVRGRGANVLTF.

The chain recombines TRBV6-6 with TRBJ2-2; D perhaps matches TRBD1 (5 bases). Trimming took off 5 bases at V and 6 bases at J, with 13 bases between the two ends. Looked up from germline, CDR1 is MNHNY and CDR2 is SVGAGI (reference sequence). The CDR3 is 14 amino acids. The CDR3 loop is CASSRTGDPGELFF. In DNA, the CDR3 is TGTGCCAGCAGTCGCACAGGAGACCCCGGGGAGCTGTTTTTT.

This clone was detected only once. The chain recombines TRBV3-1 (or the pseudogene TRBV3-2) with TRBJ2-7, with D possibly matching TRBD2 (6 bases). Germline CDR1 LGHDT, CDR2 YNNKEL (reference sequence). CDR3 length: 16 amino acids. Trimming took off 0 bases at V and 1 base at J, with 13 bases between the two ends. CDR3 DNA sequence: TGTGCCAGCAGCCAAGAGGGCTGGGAGGATTCCTACGAGCAGTACTTC. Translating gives CASSQEGWEDSYEQYF.

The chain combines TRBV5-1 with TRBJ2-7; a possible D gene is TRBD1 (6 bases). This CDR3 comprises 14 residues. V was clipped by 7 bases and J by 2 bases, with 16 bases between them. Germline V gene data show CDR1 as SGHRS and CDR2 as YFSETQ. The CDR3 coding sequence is TGCGCCAGCTCCCGACAGGAGCCGACCTACGAGCAGTACTTC. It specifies CASSRQEPTYEQYF.

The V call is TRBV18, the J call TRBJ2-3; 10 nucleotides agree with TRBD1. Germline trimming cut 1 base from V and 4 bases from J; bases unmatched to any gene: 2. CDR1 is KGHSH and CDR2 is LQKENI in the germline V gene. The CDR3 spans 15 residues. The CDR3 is CASSPQGQGSDTQYF. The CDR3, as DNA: TGTGCCAGCTCACCACAGGGACAGGGGTCAGATACGCAGTATTTT.

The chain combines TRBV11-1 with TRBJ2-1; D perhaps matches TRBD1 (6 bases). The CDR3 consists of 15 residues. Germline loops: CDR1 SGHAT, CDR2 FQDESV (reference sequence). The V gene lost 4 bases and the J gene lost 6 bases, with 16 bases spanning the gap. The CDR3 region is CASSSGQITGNEQFF. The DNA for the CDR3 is TGTGCCAGCAGCTCCGGACAGATTACAGGCAATGAGCAGTTCTTC. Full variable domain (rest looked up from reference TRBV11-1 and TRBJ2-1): EAEVAQSPRYKITEKSQAVAFWCDPISGHATLYWYRQILGQGPELLVQFQDESVVDDSQLPKDRFSAERLKGVDSTLKIQPAELGDSAMYLCASSSGQITGNEQFFGPGTRLTVL.

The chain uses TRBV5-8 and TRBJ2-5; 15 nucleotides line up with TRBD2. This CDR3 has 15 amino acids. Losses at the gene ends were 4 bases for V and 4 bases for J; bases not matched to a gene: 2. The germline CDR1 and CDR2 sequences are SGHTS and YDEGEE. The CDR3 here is CASSPGLAGGETQYF. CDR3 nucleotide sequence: TGTGCCAGCAGCCCGGGACTAGCGGGGGGAGAGACCCAGTACTTC.

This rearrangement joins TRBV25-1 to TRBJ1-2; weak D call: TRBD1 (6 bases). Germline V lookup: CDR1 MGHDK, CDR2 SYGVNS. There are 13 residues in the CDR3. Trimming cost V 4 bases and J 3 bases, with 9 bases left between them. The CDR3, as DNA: TGTGCCAGCAGTGTACAGGGCTACTATGGCTACACCTTC. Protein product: CASSVQGYYGYTF.

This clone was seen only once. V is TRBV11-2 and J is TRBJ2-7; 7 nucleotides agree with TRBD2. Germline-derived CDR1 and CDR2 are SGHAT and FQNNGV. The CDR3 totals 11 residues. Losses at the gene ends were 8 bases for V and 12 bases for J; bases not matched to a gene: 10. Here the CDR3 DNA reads TGTGCCAGCCAGCGGGACGGCCCGGGGTACTTC. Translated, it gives CASQRDGPGYF. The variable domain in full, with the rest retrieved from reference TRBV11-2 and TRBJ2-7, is EAGVAQSPRYKIIEKRQSVAFWCNPISGHATLYWYQQILGQGPKLLIQFQNNGVVDDSQLPKDRFSAERLKGVDSTLKIQPAKLEDSAVYLCASQRDGPGYFGPGTRLTVT.

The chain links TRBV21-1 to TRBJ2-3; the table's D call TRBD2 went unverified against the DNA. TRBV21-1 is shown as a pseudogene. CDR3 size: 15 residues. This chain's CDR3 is CASSTGRVYTDTQYF. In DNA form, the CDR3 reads TGTGCCAGCAGCACTGGGAGGGTTTACACAGATACGCAGTATTTT.

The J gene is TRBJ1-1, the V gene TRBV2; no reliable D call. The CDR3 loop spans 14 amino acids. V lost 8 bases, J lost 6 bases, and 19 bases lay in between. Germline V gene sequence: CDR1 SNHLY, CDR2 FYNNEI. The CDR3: CASRVGVTRAEAFF. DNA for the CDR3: TGTGCCAGCCGTGTTGGGGTAACGAGGGCTGAAGCTTTCTTT.

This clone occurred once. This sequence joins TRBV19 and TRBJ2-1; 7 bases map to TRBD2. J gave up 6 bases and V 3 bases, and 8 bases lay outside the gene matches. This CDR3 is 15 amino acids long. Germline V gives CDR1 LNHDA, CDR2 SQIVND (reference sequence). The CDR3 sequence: CASSIWTSQVNEQFF. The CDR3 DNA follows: TGTGCCAGTAGTATCTGGACTAGTCAGGTCAATGAGCAGTTCTTC.

The CDR3 sequence is CASSVAKGTPHSNQPQHF. The CDR3 coding sequence is TGTGCCAGCAGCGTAGCTAAGGGGACACCCCATAGCAATCAGCCCCAGCATTTT. This chain joins TRBV9 and TRBJ1-5; weak D call: TRBD1 (6 bases). The germline V and J ends were trimmed by 0 bases and 0 bases, with 16 bases remaining between them. The CDR3 consists of 18 residues. Germline V gives CDR1 SGDLS, CDR2 YYNGEE.